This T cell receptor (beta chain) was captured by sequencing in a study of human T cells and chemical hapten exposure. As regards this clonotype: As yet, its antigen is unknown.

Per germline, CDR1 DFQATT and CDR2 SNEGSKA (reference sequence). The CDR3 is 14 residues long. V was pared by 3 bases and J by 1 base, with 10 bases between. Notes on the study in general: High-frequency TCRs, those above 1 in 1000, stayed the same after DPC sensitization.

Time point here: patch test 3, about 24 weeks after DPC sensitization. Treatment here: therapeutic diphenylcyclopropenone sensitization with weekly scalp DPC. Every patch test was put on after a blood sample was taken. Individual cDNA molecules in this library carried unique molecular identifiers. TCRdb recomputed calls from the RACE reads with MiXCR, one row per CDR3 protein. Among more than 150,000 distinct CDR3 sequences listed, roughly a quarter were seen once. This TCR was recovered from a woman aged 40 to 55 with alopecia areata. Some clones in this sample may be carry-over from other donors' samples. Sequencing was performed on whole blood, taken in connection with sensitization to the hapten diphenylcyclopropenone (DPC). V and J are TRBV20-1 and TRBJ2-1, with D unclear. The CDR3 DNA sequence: TGCAGTGCTAGCCCTATGGGGTCCTACAATGAGCAGTTCTTC. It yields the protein CSASPMGSYNEQFF.